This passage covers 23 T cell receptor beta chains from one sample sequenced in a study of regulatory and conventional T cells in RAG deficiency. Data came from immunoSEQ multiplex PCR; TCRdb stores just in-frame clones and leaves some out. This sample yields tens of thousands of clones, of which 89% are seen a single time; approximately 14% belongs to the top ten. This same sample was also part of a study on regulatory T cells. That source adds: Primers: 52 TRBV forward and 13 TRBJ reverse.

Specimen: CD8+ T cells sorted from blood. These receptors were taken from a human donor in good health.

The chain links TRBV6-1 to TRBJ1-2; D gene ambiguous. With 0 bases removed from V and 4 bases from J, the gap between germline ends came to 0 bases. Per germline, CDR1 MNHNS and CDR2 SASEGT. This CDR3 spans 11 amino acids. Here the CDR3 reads CASSEAYGYTF. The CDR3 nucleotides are TGTGCCAGCAGTGAAGCCTATGGCTACACCTTC.

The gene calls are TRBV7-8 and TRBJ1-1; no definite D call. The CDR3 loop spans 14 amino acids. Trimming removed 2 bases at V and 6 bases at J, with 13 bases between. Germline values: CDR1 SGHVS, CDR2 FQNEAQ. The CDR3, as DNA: TGTGCCAGCAGCTTACTTAGGGTAGGTGCTGAAGCTTTCTTT. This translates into CASSLLRVGAEAFF.

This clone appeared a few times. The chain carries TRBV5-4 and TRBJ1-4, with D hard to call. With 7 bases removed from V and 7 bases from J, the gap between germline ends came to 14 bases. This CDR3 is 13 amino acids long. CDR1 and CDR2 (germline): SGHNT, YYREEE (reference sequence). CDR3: CASLGFGVEKLFF. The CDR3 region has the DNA TGTGCCAGCCTCGGGTTTGGGGTTGAAAAACTGTTTTTT. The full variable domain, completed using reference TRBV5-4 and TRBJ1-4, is ETGVTQSPTHLIKTRGQQVTLRCSSQSGHNTVSWYQQALGQGPQFIFQYYREEENGRGNFPPRFSGLQFPNYSSELNVNALELDDSALYLCASLGFGVEKLFFGSGTQLSVL.

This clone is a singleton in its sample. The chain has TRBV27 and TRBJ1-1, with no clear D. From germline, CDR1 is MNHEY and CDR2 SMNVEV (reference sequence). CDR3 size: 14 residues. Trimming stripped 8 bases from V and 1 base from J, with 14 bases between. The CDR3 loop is CASRLSNTNTEAFF. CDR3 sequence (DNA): TGTGCCAGCCGCTTGTCCAATACGAACACTGAAGCTTTCTTT.

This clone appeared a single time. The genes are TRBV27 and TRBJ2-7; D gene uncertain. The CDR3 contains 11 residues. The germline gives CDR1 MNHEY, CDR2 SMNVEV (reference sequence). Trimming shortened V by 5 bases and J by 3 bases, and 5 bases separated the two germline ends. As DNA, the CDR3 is TGTGCCAGCAGTAACCACTACGAGCAGTACTTC. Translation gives CASSNHYEQYF.

DNA of the CDR3: TGTGCCAGCAGGACCGGGTCGAGAGCTAAGGATACGCAGTATTTT. Translating gives CASRTGSRAKDTQYF. The V and J genes are TRBV6-5 and TRBJ2-3; D is uncertain. CDR1 and CDR2 (germline): MNHEY, SVGAGI. The CDR3 covers 15 residues. V lost 6 bases to trimming and J lost 6 bases, with 19 bases between them.

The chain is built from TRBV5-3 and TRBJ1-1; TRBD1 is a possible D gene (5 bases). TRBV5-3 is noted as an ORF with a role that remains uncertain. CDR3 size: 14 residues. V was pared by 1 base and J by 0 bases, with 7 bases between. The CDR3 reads CARSLWGLNTEAFF. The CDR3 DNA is TGTGCCAGAAGCTTGTGGGGGTTGAACACTGAAGCTTTCTTT.

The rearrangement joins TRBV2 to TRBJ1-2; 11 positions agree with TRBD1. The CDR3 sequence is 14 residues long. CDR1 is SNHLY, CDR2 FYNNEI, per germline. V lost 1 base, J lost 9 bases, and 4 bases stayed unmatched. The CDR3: CASSEDGTGGSYTF. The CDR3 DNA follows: TGTGCCAGCAGTGAAGATGGGACAGGGGGTAGCTACACCTTC.

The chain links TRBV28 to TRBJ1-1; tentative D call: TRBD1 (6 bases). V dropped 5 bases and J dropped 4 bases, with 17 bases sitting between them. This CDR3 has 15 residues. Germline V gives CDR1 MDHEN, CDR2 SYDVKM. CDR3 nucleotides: TGTGCCAGCAGTCCCCTAGACAGGTCCAGCACTGAAGCTTTCTTT. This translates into CASSPLDRSSTEAFF.

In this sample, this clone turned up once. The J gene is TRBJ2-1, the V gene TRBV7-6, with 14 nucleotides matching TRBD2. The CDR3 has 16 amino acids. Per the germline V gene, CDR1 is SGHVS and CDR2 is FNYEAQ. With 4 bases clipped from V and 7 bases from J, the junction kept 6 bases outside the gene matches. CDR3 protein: CASSSSRTSGRNEQFF. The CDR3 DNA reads TGTGCCAGCAGCTCCAGCCGGACTAGCGGGAGGAATGAGCAGTTCTTC.

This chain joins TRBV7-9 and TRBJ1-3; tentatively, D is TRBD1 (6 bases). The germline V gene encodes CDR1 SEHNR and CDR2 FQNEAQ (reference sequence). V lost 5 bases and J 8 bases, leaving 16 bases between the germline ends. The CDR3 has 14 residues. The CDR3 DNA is TGTGCCAGCAGCCGGACAGTTGCCATCGACACCATATATTTT. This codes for CASSRTVAIDTIYF.

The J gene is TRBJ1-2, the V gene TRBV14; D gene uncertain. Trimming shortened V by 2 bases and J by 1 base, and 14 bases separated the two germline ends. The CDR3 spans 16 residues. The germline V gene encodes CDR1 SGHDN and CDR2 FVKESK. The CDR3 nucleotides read TGTGCCAGCAGCCAATACTCTGGGATTTATAACTATGGCTACACCTTC. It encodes CASSQYSGIYNYGYTF.

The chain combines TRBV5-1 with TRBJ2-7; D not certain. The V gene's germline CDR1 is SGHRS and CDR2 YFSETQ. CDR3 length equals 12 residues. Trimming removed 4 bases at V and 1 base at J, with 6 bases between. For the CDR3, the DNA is TGCGCCAGCAGCGGGCAGTCCTACGAGCAGTACTTC. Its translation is CASSGQSYEQYF. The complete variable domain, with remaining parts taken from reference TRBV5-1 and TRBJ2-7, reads KAGVTQTPRYLIKTRGQQVTLSCSPISGHRSVSWYQQTPGQGLQFLFEYFSETQRNKGNFPGRFSGRQFSNSRSEMNVSTLELGDSALYLCASSGQSYEQYFGPGTRLTVT.

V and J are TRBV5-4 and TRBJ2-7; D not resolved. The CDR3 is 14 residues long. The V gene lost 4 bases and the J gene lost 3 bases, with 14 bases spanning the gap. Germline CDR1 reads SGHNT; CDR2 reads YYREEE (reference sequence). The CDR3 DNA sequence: TGTGCCAGCAGCCCCATGTCGAACTACTACGAGCAGTACTTC. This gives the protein CASSPMSNYYEQYF.

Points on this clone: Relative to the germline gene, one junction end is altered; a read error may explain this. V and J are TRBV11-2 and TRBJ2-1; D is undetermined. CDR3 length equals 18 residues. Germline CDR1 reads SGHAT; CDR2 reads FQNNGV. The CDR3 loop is CASSLELVRSSSYNEQFF. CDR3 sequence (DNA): TGTGCCAGCAGCCTAGAGTTGGTTAGGTCAAGCTCCTACAATGAGCAGTTCTTC.

CDR3 sequence: CAWTGDRTDTQYF. The CDR3 DNA is TGTGCCTGGACAGGGGACCGCACAGATACGCAGTATTTT. V usage is TRBV30 and J usage is TRBJ2-3; perhaps TRBD1 as D (6 bases). The CDR3 consists of 13 residues. The germline V gene has CDR1 GTSNPN and CDR2 SVGIG (reference sequence). V was cut by 4 bases and J by 1 base, with 9 bases left in between.

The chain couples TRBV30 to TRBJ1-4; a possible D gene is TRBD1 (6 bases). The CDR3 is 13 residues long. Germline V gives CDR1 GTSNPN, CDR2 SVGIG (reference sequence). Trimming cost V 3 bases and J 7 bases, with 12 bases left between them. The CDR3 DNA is TGTGCCTGGAGGGAGAGGGGGAGTGAAAAACTGTTTTTT. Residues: CAWRERGSEKLFF. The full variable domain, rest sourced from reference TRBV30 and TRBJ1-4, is SQTIHQWPATLVQPVGSPLSLECTVEGTSNPNLYWYRQAAGRGLQLLFYSVGIGQISSEVPQNLSASRPQDRQFILSSKKLLLSDSGFYLCAWRERGSEKLFFGSGTQLSVL.

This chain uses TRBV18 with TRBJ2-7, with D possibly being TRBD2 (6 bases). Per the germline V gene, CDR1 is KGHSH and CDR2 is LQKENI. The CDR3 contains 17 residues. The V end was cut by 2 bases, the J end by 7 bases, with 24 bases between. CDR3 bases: TGTGCCAGCTCACCATCCGAAGGAGGGGTTTACGCAAAGGAGCAGTACTTC. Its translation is CASSPSEGGVYAKEQYF.

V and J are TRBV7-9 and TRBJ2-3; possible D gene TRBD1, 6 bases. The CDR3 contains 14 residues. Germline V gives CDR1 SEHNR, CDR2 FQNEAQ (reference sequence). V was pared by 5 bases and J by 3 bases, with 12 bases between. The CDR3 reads CASSLQGITDTQYF. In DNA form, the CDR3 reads TGTGCCAGCAGCCTGCAGGGGATAACAGATACGCAGTATTTT. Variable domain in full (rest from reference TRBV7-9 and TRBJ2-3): DTGVSQNPRHKITKRGQNVTFRCDPISEHNRLYWYRQTLGQGPEFLTYFQNEAQLEKSRLLSDRFSAERPKGSFSTLEIQRTEQGDSAMYLCASSLQGITDTQYFGPGTRLTVL.

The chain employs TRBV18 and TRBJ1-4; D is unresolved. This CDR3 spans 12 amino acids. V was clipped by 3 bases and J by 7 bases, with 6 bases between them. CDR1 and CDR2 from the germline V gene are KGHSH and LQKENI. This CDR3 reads CASSPNREKLFF. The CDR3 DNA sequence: TGTGCCAGCTCACCCAATCGTGAAAAACTGTTTTTT.

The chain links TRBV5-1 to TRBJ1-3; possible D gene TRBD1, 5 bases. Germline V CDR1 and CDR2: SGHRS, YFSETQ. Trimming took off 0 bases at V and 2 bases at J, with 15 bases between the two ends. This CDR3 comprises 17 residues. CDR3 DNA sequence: TGCGCCAGCAGCTTGGCCCGGCCGGGGGGGGCTGGAAACACCATATATTTT. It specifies CASSLARPGGAGNTIYF.

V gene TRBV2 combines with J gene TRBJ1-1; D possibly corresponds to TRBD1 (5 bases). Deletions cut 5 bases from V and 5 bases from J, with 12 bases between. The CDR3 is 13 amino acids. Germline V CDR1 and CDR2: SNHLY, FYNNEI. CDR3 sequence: CASSWNPGTEAFF. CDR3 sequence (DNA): TGTGCCAGCAGTTGGAATCCAGGGACTGAAGCTTTCTTT. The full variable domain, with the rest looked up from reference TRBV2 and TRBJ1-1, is EPEVTQTPSHQVTQMGQEVILRCVPISNHLYFYWYRQILGQKVEFLVSFYNNEISEKSEIFDDQFSVERPDGSNFTLKIRSTKLEDSAMYFCASSWNPGTEAFFGQGTRLTVV.

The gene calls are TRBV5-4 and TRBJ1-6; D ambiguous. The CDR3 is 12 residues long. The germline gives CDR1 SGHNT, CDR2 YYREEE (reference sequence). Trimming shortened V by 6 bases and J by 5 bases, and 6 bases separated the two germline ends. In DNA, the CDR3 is TGTGCCAGCAACGATAATAATTCACCCCTCCACTTT. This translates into CASNDNNSPLHF. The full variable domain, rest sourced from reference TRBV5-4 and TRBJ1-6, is ETGVTQSPTHLIKTRGQQVTLRCSSQSGHNTVSWYQQALGQGPQFIFQYYREEENGRGNFPPRFSGLQFPNYSSELNVNALELDDSALYLCASNDNNSPLHFGNGTRLTVT.